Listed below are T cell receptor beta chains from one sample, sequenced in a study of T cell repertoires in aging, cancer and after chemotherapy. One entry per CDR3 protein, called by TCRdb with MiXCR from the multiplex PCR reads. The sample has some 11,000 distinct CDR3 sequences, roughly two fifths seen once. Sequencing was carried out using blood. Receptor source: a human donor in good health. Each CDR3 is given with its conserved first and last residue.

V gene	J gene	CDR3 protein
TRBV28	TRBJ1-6	CASSPGQNNSPLHF
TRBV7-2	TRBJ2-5	CASSLGLAGQETQYF
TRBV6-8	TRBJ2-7	CASGQGNEQYF
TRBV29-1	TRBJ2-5	CSVEAGEETQYF
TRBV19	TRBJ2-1	CASSISSGLVSNEQFF
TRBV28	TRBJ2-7	CASSWGQRRQYF
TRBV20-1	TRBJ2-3	CSARDRQGRTDTQYF
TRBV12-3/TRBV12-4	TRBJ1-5	CASSPNRGSDQPQHF
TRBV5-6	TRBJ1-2	CASSSRDRGYTF
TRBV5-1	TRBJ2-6	CASSFETGTSGANVLTF
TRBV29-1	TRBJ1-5	CSVGTVKVGQPQHF
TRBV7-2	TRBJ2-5	CASSLGQKETQYF
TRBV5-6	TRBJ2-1	CASSMGLAGEHNEQFF
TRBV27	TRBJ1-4	CASSPWGEKLFF
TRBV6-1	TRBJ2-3	CASSEGRFGADTQYF
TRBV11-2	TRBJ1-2	CASSLVGGGTYGYTF
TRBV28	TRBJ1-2	CASSPGGVNYGYTF
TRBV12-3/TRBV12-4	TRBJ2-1	CASTRDQHHNEQFF
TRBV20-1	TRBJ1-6	CSATFSGTANSPLHF
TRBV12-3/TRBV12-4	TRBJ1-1	CASSLRTGGDLNTEAFF
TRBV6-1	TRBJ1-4	CASIQAGLEKLFF
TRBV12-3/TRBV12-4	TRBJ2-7	CASSPTAGGSSYEQYF